This TCR beta chain is drawn from a study of T-cell reconstitution after alpha-beta-depleted transplantation in children. The authors prepared the TCRbeta library with unique molecular identifiers. TCRdb fed the PCR reads into MiXCR, producing one record per CDR3 protein. The data hold 500,000 or so distinct CDR3 sequences, with approximately 29% observed a single time. This sequence originates from a human donor who donated a stem cell graft to a child with aplastic anemia. Material: PBMCs from the stem cell graft donor, obtained from the stem cell graft.

The CDR3 protein is CAWSRQGAEAFF. CDR3 coding DNA: TGTGCCTGGAGTCGACAGGGGGCGGAAGCTTTCTTT. This rearrangement joins TRBV30 to TRBJ1-1; 10 bases map to TRBD1. CDR3 length: 12 amino acids. The junction had 2 bases not matched to a gene; V was cut back by 2 bases and J by 8 bases. Per the germline V gene, CDR1 is GTSNPN and CDR2 is SVGIG (reference sequence).